The rows below give T cell receptor beta chains drawn from one sample of a study of Graves' ophthalmopathy and Graves' hyperthyroidism. From the multiplex PCR reads, TCRdb called clonotypes with MiXCR, one entry per CDR3 protein. The sample lists nearly 400,000 distinct CDR3 sequences; about 16% were seen once. Specimen: peripheral blood. The origin of the receptors is a woman younger than 35 with Graves' ophthalmopathy. Each CDR3 is given with its conserved first and last residue.

V | CDR3
TRBV15 | CATSSIGRGNQPQHF
TRBV5-1 | CASSLQGNPYEQYF
TRBV2 | CASSDMAGFSSYEQYF
TRBV12-3/TRBV12-4 | CASSLKGKQPQHF
TRBV4-1 | CASSHWGTGGRNTGELFF
TRBV6-5 | CASSYWDNTEAFF
TRBV12-3/TRBV12-4 | CASRPEVNYEQYF
TRBV30 | CAWMGGMGQPQHF
TRBV29-1 | CSVGPGSSYEQYF
TRBV25-1 | CASSGLTNTEAFF
TRBV11-2 | CASSSHSGTGRQPQHF
TRBV20-1 | CSAKLAGGGTGELFF
TRBV12-3/TRBV12-4 | CASSLAPVSNQPQHF
TRBV5-1 | CASSFLPGTLSATEAFF
TRBV15 | CATSRDPPGTYGYTF
TRBV28 | CASSSPDREGERTNQPRHF
TRBV6-5 | CASSNRGPGANVLTF
TRBV12-3/TRBV12-4 | CASGQRTATNYGYTF
TRBV12-3/TRBV12-4 | CASSYAPWNTEAFF
TRBV12-3/TRBV12-4 | CASSLGTSGTNQETQYF
TRBV7-8 | CASSSLAFGSNTEAFF
TRBV11-1 | CASSRNWGQPQHF
TRBV7-9 | CASSLEVHGDYGYTF
TRBV19 | CASRPTGVVEQYF
TRBV12-3/TRBV12-4 | CASSLISGEQPQHF
TRBV7-2 | CASSLGISQGHQPQHF
TRBV7-2 | CASSLAPNGYEQYF
TRBV7-9 | CASGRGFTEAFF
TRBV4-1 | CASSQGAGGFGEQYF
TRBV6-5 | CASRGQGANEQYF
TRBV27 | CASSSRLAGVEEQYF
TRBV29-1 | CSVEETTTYEQYF
TRBV7-9 | CASSPARANVLTF
TRBV13 | CASSLGLSGALPYEQYF
TRBV12-3/TRBV12-4 | CASSLLLVYEQYF
TRBV24-1 | CATSDFVGGFSSSEQFF
TRBV27 | CASSLRGGGQETQYF
TRBV7-3 | CASSLMAGDTGELFF
TRBV7-2 | CASSLGLAGNTIYF
TRBV30 | CAWSVLGPQHF
TRBV19 | CASTQKSGAGELFF
TRBV4-3 | CASSQDGGGAFEQYF
TRBV28 | CASSLEAGGGAETQYF
TRBV5-1 | CASSTSSGGFSTGELFF
TRBV19 | CASRSQGEGTYEQYF
TRBV15 | CATSRGTGDTGELFF
TRBV12-3/TRBV12-4 | CASSSGQGEATEAFF